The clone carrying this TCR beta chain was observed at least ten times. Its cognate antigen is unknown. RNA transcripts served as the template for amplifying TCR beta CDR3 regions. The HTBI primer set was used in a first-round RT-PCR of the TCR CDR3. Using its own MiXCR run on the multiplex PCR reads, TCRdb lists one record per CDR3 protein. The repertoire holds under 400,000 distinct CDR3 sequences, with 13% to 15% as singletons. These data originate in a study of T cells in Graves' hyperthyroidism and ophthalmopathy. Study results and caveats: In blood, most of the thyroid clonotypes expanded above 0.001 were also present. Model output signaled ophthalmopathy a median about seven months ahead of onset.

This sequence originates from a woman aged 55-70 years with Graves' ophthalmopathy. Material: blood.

The chain's CDR3 is CASSPGLAGAEQYF. In nucleotides, the CDR3 is TGTGCCAGCAGTCCGGGACTAGCGGGAGCCGAGCAGTACTTC. The rearrangement links TRBV6-1 to TRBJ2-7, with 14 bases matching TRBD2. V lost 5 bases to trimming and J lost 6 bases; unmatched junction nucleotides: 3. This CDR3 has 14 amino acids. Germline values: CDR1 MNHNS, CDR2 SASEGT.